These 14 T cell receptor beta chains were sequenced from one sample in a study of T cell responses to AZD1222 COVID-19 vaccine. Using immunoSEQ multiplex PCR, the repertoire was profiled, and TCRdb retains in-frame clones only, with some absent. This table has 100,000 to 120,000 clones, 85% to 90% appearing once. The material sequenced was peripheral blood, taken 28 days after the second AZD1222 dose. Receptors originate from an adult who received the AZD1222 COVID-19 vaccine.

The chain has TRBV29-1 and TRBJ1-2, with D unclear. The CDR3 extends over 13 amino acids. Looked up from germline, CDR1 is SQVTM and CDR2 is ANQGSEA. The V and J ends lost 5 bases and 1 base respectively, with 11 bases between them. Here the CDR3 reads CSVIEGSNYGYTF. In nucleotides, the CDR3 is TGCAGCGTTATTGAGGGCAGTAACTATGGCTACACCTTC.

This clone came up a few times. The chain joins TRBV28 to TRBJ2-7; D not certain. V lost 5 bases and J lost 2, with 10 bases in between. CDR3 length: 13 amino acids. Germline CDR1 is MDHEN and CDR2 is SYDVKM. CDR3 sequence: CASSQTPAYEQYF. The CDR3 region has the DNA TGTGCCAGCAGTCAGACGCCTGCCTACGAGCAGTACTTC.

The rearrangement joins TRBV18 to TRBJ2-1; D is possibly TRBD2 (6 bases). V lost 3 bases to trimming and J lost 0 bases, with 12 bases between them. Germline V lookup: CDR1 KGHSH, CDR2 LQKENI. This CDR3 has 16 residues. CDR3 amino acids: CASSPFRGSSYNEQFF. The CDR3 DNA is TGTGCCAGCTCACCTTTCCGGGGGAGCTCCTACAATGAGCAGTTCTTC.

This sequence joins TRBV2 and TRBJ2-5, with D unclear. Germline lookup yields CDR1 SNHLY and CDR2 FYNNEI. The germline V and J ends were trimmed by 4 bases and 1 base, with 13 bases remaining between them. The CDR3 extends over 15 amino acids. The CDR3 DNA sequence: TGTGCCAGCAGTGTGGGCCAGGCGTTCCAAGAGACCCAGTACTTC. It yields the protein CASSVGQAFQETQYF.

This clone showed up just a few times. The chain links TRBV19 to TRBJ2-5; TRBD2 agrees at 7 bases. The CDR3 runs to 16 residues. The V and J ends lost 4 bases and 3 bases, in that order; junction bases with no gene match: 11. Germline V gives CDR1 LNHDA, CDR2 SQIVND (reference sequence). CDR3 sequence (DNA): TGTGCCAGTAGTAAGGTACCCCTAGCGGAGGAAGAGACCCAGTACTTC. This codes for CASSKVPLAEEETQYF.

This clone was seen a single time. This sequence joins TRBV5-1 and TRBJ2-3, with 10 positions matching TRBD1. Per germline, CDR1 SGHRS and CDR2 YFSETQ. Trimming at V came to 3 bases and at J to 6 bases, leaving 7 bases not matched to a gene. The CDR3 covers 15 residues. CDR3 bases: TGCGCCAGCAGCTCCGGGACAGGGGATAGGGATACGCAGTATTTT. Amino acid sequence: CASSSGTGDRDTQYF.

The chain carries TRBV24-1 and TRBJ2-1; TRBD2 might be the D (6 bases). The CDR3 totals 14 residues. Looked up from germline, CDR1 is KGHDR and CDR2 is SFDVKD. Trimming left V 5 bases short and J 3 bases short, with 10 bases between. Here the CDR3 reads CATSGGGVYNEQFF. The CDR3 DNA follows: TGTGCCACCAGTGGGGGCGGGGTCTACAATGAGCAGTTCTTC.

This clone was found a few times. The chain links TRBV3-1 (or the pseudogene TRBV3-2) to TRBJ1-2, with TRBD1 matching 8 bases. The CDR3 consists of 14 residues. The V segment lost 3 bases and the J segment 7 bases; nucleotides outside the gene matches: 7. Germline CDR1 is LGHDT and CDR2 is YNNKEL (reference sequence). CDR3 loop: CASSHHRRGPGYTF. The CDR3, as DNA: TGTGCCAGCAGCCACCATCGCAGGGGGCCTGGCTACACCTTC.

The CDR3 protein is CASSLVSGAKNIQYF. The DNA for the CDR3 is TGTGCCAGCAGCCTCGTTTCTGGGGCCAAAAACATTCAGTACTTC. The chain recombines TRBV3-1 (or the pseudogene TRBV3-2) with TRBJ2-4; D unclear. The CDR3 extends over 15 amino acids. V gave up 4 bases and J gave up 1 base, with 11 bases separating them. CDR1 LGHDT and CDR2 YNNKEL come from the germline V gene (reference sequence).

V usage is TRBV18 and J usage is TRBJ2-3, with TRBD2 identical over 7 bases. In germline, CDR1 is KGHSH, CDR2 LQKENI. The CDR3 covers 15 residues. V lost 5 bases and J lost 5; bases outside the gene matches: 10. CDR3 amino acids: CASSYAGDRGDTQYF. Written as DNA, the CDR3 is TGTGCCAGCTCATATGCGGGGGACCGGGGAGATACGCAGTATTTT.

This chain links TRBV18 with TRBJ1-1, with 7 bases aligning to TRBD1. The germline gives CDR1 KGHSH, CDR2 LQKENI. The CDR3 sequence is 16 residues long. The junction had 5 bases not matched to a gene; V was cut back by 1 base and J by 0 bases. CDR3 coding DNA: TGTGCCAGCTCACCACAGGGGGCTGTCATGAACACTGAAGCTTTCTTT. Translating it yields CASSPQGAVMNTEAFF.

The genes are TRBV6-5 and TRBJ1-2, with a weak D call TRBD1 (5 bases). V was clipped by 0 bases and J by 6 bases, with 14 bases between them. The length of the CDR3 is 15 residues. Germline V gene sequence: CDR1 MNHEY, CDR2 SVGAGI. Here the CDR3 reads CASSYSGRGWNGYTF. DNA of the CDR3: TGTGCCAGCAGTTACTCGGGTAGGGGATGGAATGGCTACACCTTC.

CDR3 in DNA: TGCGCCAGCAGCCAAGGGGTTACAGGGGCGGCCTACGAGCAGTACTTC. Its protein product is CASSQGVTGAAYEQYF. This chain uses TRBV4-1 with TRBJ2-7, with 7 bases identical to TRBD1. This CDR3 is built from 16 residues. The V gene end was trimmed by 1 base and the J gene end by 2 bases; junction bases not matched to a gene: 8. The germline gives CDR1 MGHRA, CDR2 YSYEKL.

V is TRBV4-2 and J is TRBJ2-7; 13 positions agree with TRBD2. The CDR3 loop spans 17 amino acids. J was trimmed by 2 bases and V by 0 bases; bases with no gene match: 4. Germline assignment: CDR1 LGHNA and CDR2 YNFKEQ. This CDR3 is CASSQDPGLAGAYEQYF. The CDR3 region has the DNA TGTGCCAGCAGCCAAGACCCAGGACTAGCGGGGGCCTACGAGCAGTACTTC.